This T cell receptor (beta chain) was profiled in a study of blood T cell repertoires in COVID-19. Study-wide background: The analysed material was cDNA or gDNA that came from T cells, B-cell-depleted T cells, or PBMCs.

As originally analysed: Cell counts per sample came from amplifying reference gene primers. Assay: immunoSEQ multiplex PCR; the TCRdb copy retains only in-frame clones and omits some. The DNA was the basis for D and trimming; V, J and clone size are from that table. The sample has about 350,000 clones, more than 75% seen once. The CDR3 has 14 amino acids. V shed 3 bases and J 5 bases; nucleotides not matched to a gene: 5. Looked up from germline, CDR1 is SGHDT and CDR2 is YYEEEE. Sequencing was carried out using peripheral blood. The V and J genes are TRBV5-6 and TRBJ1-2; 9 bases are a match to TRBD1. This clonotype was sampled from a woman aged 18 to 35 who had recovered from COVID-19. The CDR3 bases are TGTGCCAGCAGCTCGGACAGGGGCGGGTATGGCTACACCTTC. The encoded protein is CASSSDRGGYGYTF.